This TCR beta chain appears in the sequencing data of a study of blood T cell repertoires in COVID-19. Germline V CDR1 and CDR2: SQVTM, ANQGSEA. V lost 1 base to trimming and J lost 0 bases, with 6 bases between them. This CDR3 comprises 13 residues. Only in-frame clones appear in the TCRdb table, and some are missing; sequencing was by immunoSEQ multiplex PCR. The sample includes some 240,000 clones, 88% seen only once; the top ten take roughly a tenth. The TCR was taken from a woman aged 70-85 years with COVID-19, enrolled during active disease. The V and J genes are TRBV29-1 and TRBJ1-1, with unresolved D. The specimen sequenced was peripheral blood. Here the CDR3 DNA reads TGCAGCGTTGAAGTACTGATGAACACTGAAGCTTTCTTT. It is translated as CSVEVLMNTEAFF.